One sample yielded the 31 T cell receptor beta chains listed below, sequenced in a study of T-cell memory formation after mild COVID-19. TCRdb itself ran the 5' RACE reads through MiXCR, one entry per CDR3 protein. The sample lists a few hundred thousand distinct CDR3 sequences, 16% occurring once. The sequencing input was PBMCs or a T cell subset sorted from them (not recorded which). These TCRs come from a man aged 18 to 30 who had mild COVID-19 (a few samples of this study predate the infection). Cell type and time point are not known.

This clonotype was observed at least ten times. CDR3 DNA: TGTGCCAGTAGTATAGGGGACGGGTACCAAGAGACCCAGTACTTC. Translation: CASSIGDGYQETQYF. This sequence joins TRBV19 and TRBJ2-5; either TRBD1 or TRBD2 may supply D (5 bases each). CDR1 LNHDA and CDR2 SQIVND come from the germline V gene (reference sequence). The length of the CDR3 is 15 residues. V was clipped by 1 base and J by 0 bases, with 9 bases between them.

The genes are TRBV6-2 or TRBV6-3 and TRBJ1-5; the D is unclear. Per germline, CDR1 MNHEY and CDR2 SVGEGT. Trimming took off 2 bases at V and 12 bases at J, with 11 bases between the two ends. The CDR3 is 12 amino acids. The CDR3 loop reads CASSYRNPLQHF. The CDR3 DNA sequence: TGTGCCAGCAGTTACCGGAATCCGCTCCAGCATTTT.

This clonotype was recorded at least ten times. The rearrangement uses TRBV4-3 and TRBJ1-1; D is ambiguous. V lost 0 bases and J lost 11, with 16 bases in between. Germline V gene data show CDR1 as LGHNA and CDR2 as YSLEER. This CDR3 comprises 14 residues. The CDR3 sequence is CASSQDSTSGRAFF. The CDR3 DNA sequence: TGCGCCAGCAGCCAAGATTCGACCTCCGGTCGGGCTTTCTTT.

The chain uses TRBV5-4 and TRBJ1-1; unclear D gene. Germline CDR1 and CDR2: SGHNT and YYREEE (reference sequence). Deletions cut 1 base from V and 10 bases from J, with 11 bases between. CDR3 size: 12 residues. In nucleotides, the CDR3 is TGTGCCAGCAGCTTGACCCTTCGAGGAGCTTTCTTT. Translating it yields CASSLTLRGAFF.

The chain links TRBV12-3 or TRBV12-4 to TRBJ2-3, with D uncertain. The CDR3 is 13 amino acids. Between the trimmed V and J ends, which lost 0 bases and 5 bases, there was a span of 6 bases. For the CDR3, the DNA is TGTGCCAGCAGTTTAGCGATGAGAGATACGCAGTATTTT. It specifies CASSLAMRDTQYF.

The V and J genes are TRBV7-8 and TRBJ2-5; D might be TRBD2 (6 bases). The CDR3 runs 14 residues. Trimming left V 1 base short and J 3 bases short, with 9 bases between. Per the germline V gene, CDR1 is SGHVS and CDR2 is FQNEAQ. CDR3 in DNA: TGTGCCAGCAGCTTAGAGTTAGCGGAAGAGACCCAGTACTTC. It encodes CASSLELAEETQYF.

This clonotype was observed a few times. The J gene is TRBJ2-5, the V gene TRBV5-8, with unresolved D. The CDR3 is made up of 14 amino acids. The germline V and J ends were trimmed by 4 bases and 5 bases, with 15 bases remaining between them. Germline CDR1 reads SGHTS; CDR2 reads YDEGEE. The CDR3 bases are TGTGCCAGCAGCCGAGCCGACGGATGGGAGACCCAGTACTTC. This codes for CASSRADGWETQYF.

The V and J genes are TRBV7-2 and TRBJ2-5; no clear D gene. The CDR3 runs 15 residues. The germline V and J ends were trimmed by 2 bases and 2 bases, with 12 bases remaining between them. Germline values: CDR1 SGHTA, CDR2 FQGNSA. In DNA form, the CDR3 reads TGTGCCAGCAGCTTAAGCCCCCCCAGGCAAGAGACCCAGTACTTC. Protein sequence: CASSLSPPRQETQYF. Filled out from reference TRBV7-2 and TRBJ2-5, the complete variable domain reads GAGVSQSPSNKVTEKGKDVELRCDPISGHTALYWYRQSLGQGLEFLIYFQGNSAPDKSGLPSDRFSAERTGGSVSTLTIQRTQQEDSAVYLCASSLSPPRQETQYFGPGTRLLVL.

The chain combines TRBV6-2 or TRBV6-3 with TRBJ2-4; D may be TRBD1 (5 bases). V lost 6 bases and J 0 bases, leaving 18 bases between the germline ends. This CDR3 region has 17 residues. Germline CDR1 is MNHEY and CDR2 is SVGEGT. DNA of the CDR3: TGTGCCAGCAGCATCTCGACAGCGATGGTAGCCAAAAACATTCAGTACTTC. It yields the protein CASSISTAMVAKNIQYF.

This clonotype was found a few times. V usage is TRBV3-1 and J usage is TRBJ2-7; D not certain. Germline V gene lookup returns CDR1 LGHDT and CDR2 YNNKEL (reference sequence). The CDR3 consists of 13 residues. The V and J ends lost 0 bases and 3 bases respectively, with 6 bases between them. The CDR3 loop is CASSQDYGYEQYF. CDR3 in DNA: TGTGCCAGCAGCCAAGATTACGGCTACGAGCAGTACTTC.

The genes are TRBV5-1 and TRBJ1-1; perhaps TRBD1 as D (5 bases). CDR1 is SGHRS and CDR2 is YFSETQ in the germline V gene. The V end lost 5 bases, the J end lost 0 bases, and 14 bases lay between the germline ends. The CDR3 extends over 15 amino acids. The CDR3 loop reads CASSNQGPMNTEAFF. DNA of the CDR3: TGCGCCAGCAGTAATCAGGGACCAATGAACACTGAAGCTTTCTTT.

The V call is TRBV11-2, the J call TRBJ2-2, with TRBD1 identical over 7 bases. J gave up 4 bases and V 5 bases, and 10 bases lay outside the gene matches. The CDR3 extends over 16 amino acids. Germline lookup yields CDR1 SGHAT and CDR2 FQNNGV. CDR3 DNA: TGTGCCAGCAGCCCCACAGGGGCCGCAGCCACCGGGGAGCTGTTTTTT. It is translated as CASSPTGAAATGELFF. The entire variable domain, with the rest obtained from reference TRBV11-2 and TRBJ2-2, is as follows: EAGVAQSPRYKIIEKRQSVAFWCNPISGHATLYWYQQILGQGPKLLIQFQNNGVVDDSQLPKDRFSAERLKGVDSTLKIQPAKLEDSAVYLCASSPTGAAATGELFFGEGSRLTVL.

This rearrangement joins TRBV6-2 or TRBV6-3 to TRBJ1-2; D is ambiguous. CDR3 size: 13 residues. CDR1 is MNHEY, CDR2 SVGEGT, per germline. Trimming pared 2 bases from V and 4 bases from J, leaving 8 bases between. CDR3 loop: CASSYRQIYGYTF. The DNA of the CDR3 is TGTGCCAGCAGTTACCGGCAGATCTATGGCTACACCTTC.

The table lists this clonotype with a few counts. The V and J genes are TRBV6-2 or TRBV6-3 and TRBJ2-2; D may correspond to TRBD1 or TRBD2 (6 bases each). Germline CDR1 MNHEY, CDR2 SVGEGT. The length of the CDR3 is 17 residues. V lost 3 bases and J lost 4, with 18 bases in between. This CDR3 is CASSYHREVATTGELFF. CDR3 DNA: TGTGCCAGCAGTTATCACAGGGAGGTCGCGACCACCGGGGAGCTGTTTTTT.

The rearrangement joins TRBV7-6 to TRBJ2-1; TRBD2 matches at 9 bases. Germline CDR1 reads SGHVS; CDR2 reads FNYEAQ. CDR3 size: 15 residues. After removal of 5 bases from V and 8 bases from J, the junction contained 10 bases not matched to a gene. CDR3 protein: CASSPGTSYIYEQFF. CDR3 nucleotides: TGTGCCAGCAGCCCCGGGACTAGCTATATATATGAGCAGTTCTTC.

The V and J genes are TRBV5-1 and TRBJ1-5; 7 bases map to TRBD1. In germline, CDR1 is SGHRS, CDR2 YFSETQ. CDR3 length equals 15 residues. V dropped 0 bases and J dropped 4; count of bases not matched to a gene: 4. CDR3 DNA: TGCGCCAGCAGCTTGGCCGGACAGGTAAATCAGCCCCAGCATTTT. Protein product: CASSLAGQVNQPQHF.

In this sample, this clonotype turned up many times. The chain has TRBV20-1 and TRBJ2-5; 13 bases fit TRBD2. The length of the CDR3 is 16 residues. Trimming at V came to 0 bases and at J to 4 bases, leaving 5 bases not matched to a gene. Germline loops: CDR1 DFQATT, CDR2 SNEGSKA (reference sequence). The CDR3 nucleotides are TGCAGTGCTAGAGATCCATGGACTAGCGGGGGAGAGACCCAGTACTTC. Translated: CSARDPWTSGGETQYF.

The chain has TRBV12-3 or TRBV12-4 and TRBJ2-7; 7 nucleotides agree with TRBD1. The V and J ends lost 6 bases and 3 bases, in that order; junction bases with no gene match: 8. This CDR3 contains 14 residues. The CDR3 region has the DNA TGTGCCAGCAGATACCGACAGGGTGACTACGAGCAGTACTTC. Amino acid sequence: CASRYRQGDYEQYF.

The chain has TRBV12-3 or TRBV12-4 and TRBJ2-1; 11 nucleotides line up with TRBD2. V gave up 6 bases and J gave up 1 base; unmatched junction bases: 2. The CDR3 extends over 15 amino acids. This CDR3 is CASRASGGSYNEQFF. CDR3 sequence (DNA): TGTGCCAGCAGGGCTAGCGGGGGGTCCTACAATGAGCAGTTCTTC.

This clonotype was observed a few times. V and J are TRBV4-2 and TRBJ1-3, with D perhaps matching TRBD1 (5 bases). The V gene lost 1 base and the J gene lost 1 base, with 8 bases spanning the gap. The CDR3 extends over 15 amino acids. Germline V gives CDR1 LGHNA, CDR2 YNFKEQ. Here the CDR3 reads CASSQGGGSGNTIYF. The CDR3 DNA sequence: TGTGCCAGCAGCCAAGGCGGGGGATCTGGAAACACCATATATTTT.

The V gene is TRBV12-3 or TRBV12-4, the J gene TRBJ1-1; a possible D gene is TRBD1 (5 bases). CDR3 length: 13 residues. Trimming took 6 bases from V and 6 from J, leaving 14 bases between them. CDR3: CASSPGQWAEAFF. CDR3 in DNA: TGTGCCAGCAGCCCGGGGCAGTGGGCTGAAGCTTTCTTT.

The J gene is TRBJ1-2, the V gene TRBV20-1, with D perhaps matching TRBD1 (5 bases). V lost 6 bases and J 0 bases, leaving 17 bases between the germline ends. Germline CDR1 and CDR2: DFQATT and SNEGSKA (reference sequence). The CDR3 length is 15 residues. DNA of the CDR3: TGCAGTGCCCGTCCTTCCGACAGTCCTAACTATGGCTACACCTTC. This translates into CSARPSDSPNYGYTF.

The V call is TRBV7-9, the J call TRBJ1-2, with D unresolved. The CDR3 is 13 amino acids. V was trimmed by 5 bases and J by 11 bases, leaving 18 bases between them. Germline-derived CDR1 and CDR2 are SEHNR and FQNEAQ (reference sequence). The CDR3 protein is CASSGLGIVTYTF. The CDR3 DNA reads TGTGCCAGCAGCGGGTTGGGGATAGTCACTTACACCTTC.

The chain recombines TRBV5-1 with TRBJ1-1, with 7 bases identical to TRBD1. The CDR3 is made up of 14 amino acids. CDR1 and CDR2 (germline): SGHRS, YFSETQ. After removal of 3 bases from V and 0 bases from J, the junction contained 2 bases not matched to a gene. CDR3 sequence: CASSWTGVNTEAFF. The CDR3 DNA is TGCGCCAGCAGCTGGACAGGAGTGAACACTGAAGCTTTCTTT. The variable domain in full, with the rest retrieved from reference TRBV5-1 and TRBJ1-1, is KAGVTQTPRYLIKTRGQQVTLSCSPISGHRSVSWYQQTPGQGLQFLFEYFSETQRNKGNFPGRFSGRQFSNSRSEMNVSTLELGDSALYLCASSWTGVNTEAFFGQGTRLTVV.

J is TRBJ1-1 and V is TRBV7-2; D uncertain. This CDR3 spans 12 amino acids. Trimming cost V 1 base and J 11 bases, with 11 bases left between them. Per the germline V gene, CDR1 is SGHTA and CDR2 is FQGNSA. The CDR3 DNA follows: TGTGCCAGCAGCTTAGGGTCCAGTCGGGCTTTCTTT. Translation: CASSLGSSRAFF.

CDR3 loop: CASSPYRGQGAEQYV. For the CDR3, the DNA is TGCGCCAGCAGCCCCTACCGGGGACAGGGCGCCGAGCAGTACGTC. The chain carries TRBV5-1 and TRBJ2-7; TRBD1 matches 9 bases. With V trimmed by 4 bases and J by 6 bases, 11 bases remained unmatched. The germline gives CDR1 SGHRS, CDR2 YFSETQ. The CDR3 has 15 amino acids.

Written as DNA, the CDR3 is TGTGCCAGCAGGCGACGGAGACTGCAAGAGACCCAGTACTTC. This codes for CASRRRRLQETQYF. The genes are TRBV21-1 and TRBJ2-5. TRBV21-1 is a documented pseudogene. The CDR3 has 14 amino acids.

The V gene is TRBV5-1, the J gene TRBJ2-7, with D possibly being TRBD2 (5 bases). Looked up from germline, CDR1 is SGHRS and CDR2 is YFSETQ. V was trimmed by 4 bases and J by 2 bases, leaving 16 bases between them. The CDR3 extends over 15 amino acids. CDR3 protein: CASSDGGPSPYEQYF. The CDR3 nucleotides read TGCGCCAGCAGCGATGGAGGTCCATCCCCCTACGAGCAGTACTTC.

This clonotype has just a few counts. The rearrangement uses TRBV6-6 and TRBJ2-5, with 7 bases fitting TRBD1. The CDR3 runs to 14 residues. Germline CDR1 MNHNY, CDR2 SVGAGI (reference sequence). J gave up 5 bases and V 8 bases, and 11 bases lay outside the gene matches. CDR3 coding DNA: TGTGCCAGCCAACTAGACAGGGTCCGGGAGACCCAGTACTTC. Residues: CASQLDRVRETQYF.

This clonotype turned up a few times. This chain joins TRBV7-2 and TRBJ1-6, with a tentative D call TRBD1 (5 bases). Germline CDR1 is SGHTA and CDR2 is FQGNSA. CDR3 length: 17 amino acids. Trimming shortened V by 2 bases and J by 10 bases, and 21 bases separated the two germline ends. CDR3 region: CASSLMWIAGPGSPLHF. CDR3 bases: TGTGCCAGCAGCTTAATGTGGATAGCGGGCCCAGGGTCACCCCTCCACTTT.

CDR3 DNA sequence: TGTGCCAGCAGCAGCCATGGTGTAGGCCCCATAGCCAAAAACATTCAGTACTTC. Protein sequence: CASSSHGVGPIAKNIQYF. V usage is TRBV7-8 and J usage is TRBJ2-4; D not certain. Germline lookup yields CDR1 SGHVS and CDR2 FQNEAQ. Trimming stripped 5 bases from V and 0 bases from J, with 20 bases between. CDR3 length: 18 amino acids.